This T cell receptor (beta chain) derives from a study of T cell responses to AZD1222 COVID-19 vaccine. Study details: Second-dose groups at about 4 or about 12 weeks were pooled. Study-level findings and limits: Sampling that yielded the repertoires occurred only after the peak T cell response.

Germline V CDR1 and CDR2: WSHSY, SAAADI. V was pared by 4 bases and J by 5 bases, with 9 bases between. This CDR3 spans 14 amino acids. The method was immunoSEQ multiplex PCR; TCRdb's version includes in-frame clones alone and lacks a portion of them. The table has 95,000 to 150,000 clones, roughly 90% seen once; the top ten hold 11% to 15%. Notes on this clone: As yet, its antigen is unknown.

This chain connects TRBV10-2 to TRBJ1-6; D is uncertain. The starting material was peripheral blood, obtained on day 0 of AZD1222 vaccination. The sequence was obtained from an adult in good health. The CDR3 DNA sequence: TGCGCCAGCAGTGTAACAGCACATAATTCACCCCTCCACTTT. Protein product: CASSVTAHNSPLHF.